Listed below are T cell receptor beta chains from one sample, sequenced in a study of CD8+ T cells in alopecia areata. Assay: immunoSEQ multiplex PCR; the TCRdb copy retains only in-frame clones and omits some. Of fewer than 150,000 clones listed, around three fifths are singletons. The sequencing here drew on CD4+ T cells sorted from blood, taken at week 0. The receptors come from a human donor with alopecia areata. Each CDR3 is given with its conserved first and last residue. D genes are given only for firm matches. A clone size is listed for some rows: how often the clone was seen (once, few, many), or a class if it is expanded.

J gene: TRBJ2-5; V gene: TRBV2; clone size: -; D gene: -; CDR3 protein: CASRPRSGETQYF; CDR3 DNA: TGTGCCAGTAGACCCCGCAGTGGGGAGACCCAGTACTTC
J gene: TRBJ2-5; V gene: TRBV11-1; clone size: -; D gene: -; CDR3 protein: CASSLSRSLRHQETQYF; CDR3 DNA: TGTGCCAGCAGCTTAAGCAGGAGTTTGAGACACCAAGAGACCCAGTACTTC
J gene: TRBJ2-3; V gene: TRBV27; clone size: -; D gene: TRBD2; CDR3 protein: CASTLRSGGPYTQYF; CDR3 DNA: TGTGCCAGCACCCTGCGAAGCGGGGGGCCATATACGCAGTATTTT
J gene: TRBJ2-1; V gene: TRBV7-2; clone size: -; D gene: -; CDR3 protein: CASSFGSVSYNEQFF; CDR3 DNA: TGTGCCAGCAGCTTTGGTAGCGTTTCCTACAATGAGCAGTTCTTC
J gene: TRBJ1-1; V gene: TRBV7-2; clone size: -; D gene: -; CDR3 protein: CASSANRETEAFF; CDR3 DNA: TGTGCCAGCAGCGCTAACAGGGAGACTGAAGCTTTCTTT
J gene: TRBJ1-5; V gene: TRBV10-3; clone size: once; D gene: TRBD1; CDR3 protein: CAISPDRAGGPQHF; CDR3 DNA: TGTGCCATCAGTCCCGACAGGGCAGGAGGGCCCCAGCATTTT
J gene: TRBJ2-6; V gene: TRBV5-4; clone size: -; D gene: -; CDR3 protein: CASSSEAGANVLTF; CDR3 DNA: TGTGCCAGCAGCTCGGAGGCTGGGGCCAACGTCCTGACTTTC
J gene: TRBJ2-4; V gene: TRBV29-1; clone size: -; D gene: -; CDR3 protein: CSVEVVGGGF; CDR3 DNA: TGCAGCGTTGAAGTGGTGGGCGGAGGCTTC
J gene: TRBJ1-1; V gene: TRBV29-1; clone size: -; D gene: -; CDR3 protein: CSVRPRGKRIMNTEAFF; CDR3 DNA: TGCAGCGTTCGTCCAAGGGGGAAGAGGATAATGAACACTGAAGCTTTCTTT
J gene: TRBJ1-2; V gene: TRBV7-2; clone size: -; D gene: -; CDR3 protein: CASSLGVVVRAYGYTF; CDR3 DNA: TGTGCCAGCAGCTTAGGGGTCGTAGTCAGGGCGTATGGCTACACCTTC
J gene: TRBJ1-5; V gene: TRBV6-6; clone size: -; D gene: TRBD1; CDR3 protein: CASSTGVGNQPQHF; CDR3 DNA: TGTGCCAGCAGTACAGGGGTGGGCAATCAGCCCCAGCATTTT
J gene: TRBJ2-5; V gene: TRBV10-3; clone size: few; D gene: -; CDR3 protein: CAIGGMGHQETQYF; CDR3 DNA: TGTGCCATCGGAGGAATGGGGCACCAAGAGACCCAGTACTTC
J gene: TRBJ2-3; V gene: TRBV9; clone size: -; D gene: TRBD1; CDR3 protein: CASSSRQGGQYF; CDR3 DNA: TGTGCCAGCAGCTCACGACAGGGGGGGCAGTATTTT
J gene: TRBJ2-7; V gene: TRBV29-1; clone size: -; D gene: TRBD2; CDR3 protein: CSVDTSGEGEQYF; CDR3 DNA: TGCAGCGTTGATACTAGCGGGGAGGGCGAGCAGTACTTC
J gene: TRBJ1-2; V gene: TRBV7-9; clone size: -; D gene: TRBD1; CDR3 protein: CASTGTGGGYTF; CDR3 DNA: TGTGCCAGCACCGGGACAGGGGGCGGCTACACCTTC
J gene: TRBJ1-1; V gene: TRBV9; clone size: -; D gene: -; CDR3 protein: CASSVGGGSRSTEAFF; CDR3 DNA: TGTGCCAGCAGCGTAGGAGGAGGGTCACGCAGCACTGAAGCTTTCTTT
J gene: TRBJ2-6; V gene: TRBV28; clone size: few; D gene: -; CDR3 protein: CASKGGANVLTF; CDR3 DNA: TGTGCCAGCAAGGGTGGGGCCAACGTCCTGACTTTC
J gene: TRBJ2-5; V gene: TRBV29-1; clone size: -; D gene: -; CDR3 protein: CSVEGLGETQYF; CDR3 DNA: TGCAGCGTTGAGGGTTTGGGGGAGACCCAGTACTTC
J gene: TRBJ2-7; V gene: TRBV5-4; clone size: -; D gene: -; CDR3 protein: CASSVQGSYEQYF; CDR3 DNA: TGTGCCAGCAGCGTACAGGGCTCCTACGAGCAGTACTTC
J gene: TRBJ1-2; V gene: TRBV4-1; clone size: -; D gene: -; CDR3 protein: CASSQDLGRARGYTF; CDR3 DNA: TGCGCCAGCAGCCAAGATTTAGGCAGGGCTCGGGGCTACACCTTC
J gene: TRBJ2-7; V gene: TRBV7-9; clone size: few; D gene: -; CDR3 protein: CASSPSRTVYEQYF; CDR3 DNA: TGTGCCAGCAGCCCCTCACGGACAGTCTACGAGCAGTACTTC
J gene: TRBJ1-2; V gene: TRBV5-1; clone size: few; D gene: -; CDR3 protein: CASSLDRAGYTF; CDR3 DNA: TGCGCCAGCAGCTTGGACAGGGCCGGCTACACCTTC
J gene: TRBJ2-3; V gene: TRBV4-1; clone size: once; D gene: TRBD2; CDR3 protein: CASSSRLAGDLFTDTQYF; CDR3 DNA: TGCGCCAGCAGCTCTCGACTAGCGGGGGACCTCTTCACAGATACGCAGTATTTT
J gene: TRBJ1-4; V gene: TRBV18; clone size: -; D gene: -; CDR3 protein: CASSPWDAGEKLFF; CDR3 DNA: TGTGCCAGCTCGCCCTGGGACGCGGGTGAAAAACTGTTTTTT
J gene: TRBJ2-1; V gene: TRBV5-1; clone size: -; D gene: -; CDR3 protein: CASSLAALSSYNEQFF; CDR3 DNA: TGCGCCAGCAGCTTGGCCGCCCTTTCCTCCTACAATGAGCAGTTCTTC